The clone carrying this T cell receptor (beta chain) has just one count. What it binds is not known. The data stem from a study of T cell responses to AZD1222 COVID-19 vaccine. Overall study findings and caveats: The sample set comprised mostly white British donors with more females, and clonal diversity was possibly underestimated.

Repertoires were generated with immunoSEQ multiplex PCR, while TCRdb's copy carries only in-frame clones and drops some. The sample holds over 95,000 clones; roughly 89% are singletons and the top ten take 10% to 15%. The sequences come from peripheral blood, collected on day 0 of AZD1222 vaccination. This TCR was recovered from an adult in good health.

In nucleotides, the CDR3 is TGTGCCAGCAGGTACAACGGTGGCAGATACGAGCAGTACTTC. Its translation: CASRYNGGRYEQYF. This rearrangement joins TRBV7-4 to TRBJ2-7; no clear D gene. CDR1 and CDR2 from the germline V gene are SGHVT and SQSDAQ. CDR3 size: 14 residues. Trimming took 6 bases from V and 4 from J, leaving 16 bases between them.